Listed here is a single T cell receptor (beta chain). No antigen is known for it. The record originates from a study of T cell responses to AZD1222 COVID-19 vaccine. General study points: With dominance at 160-218 and 743-854, vaccine-associated CD4 TCRs spanned spike. Variant regions that are unmutated are reportedly the target of nearly half of spike-specific TCRs. At baseline, just six or seven AZD1222 recipients tested seropositive.

Only in-frame clones appear in the TCRdb table, and some are missing; sequencing was by immunoSEQ multiplex PCR. The sample records 170,000 or so clones, around 93% being singletons. CDR1 MNHEY and CDR2 SVGAGI come from the germline V gene. The CDR3 is made up of 15 amino acids. V lost 2 bases to trimming and J lost 6 bases; unmatched junction nucleotides: 8. The chain is built from TRBV6-5 and TRBJ2-7; 9 bases line up with TRBD1. The material sequenced was peripheral blood, taken 28 days after the second dose of the MenACWY control vaccine. The sequence was obtained from an adult who received the MenACWY meningococcal vaccine as a control. The CDR3 region is CASSYGAGTGSEQYF. In DNA, the CDR3 is TGTGCCAGCAGTTACGGGGCCGGGACAGGGAGCGAGCAGTACTTC.